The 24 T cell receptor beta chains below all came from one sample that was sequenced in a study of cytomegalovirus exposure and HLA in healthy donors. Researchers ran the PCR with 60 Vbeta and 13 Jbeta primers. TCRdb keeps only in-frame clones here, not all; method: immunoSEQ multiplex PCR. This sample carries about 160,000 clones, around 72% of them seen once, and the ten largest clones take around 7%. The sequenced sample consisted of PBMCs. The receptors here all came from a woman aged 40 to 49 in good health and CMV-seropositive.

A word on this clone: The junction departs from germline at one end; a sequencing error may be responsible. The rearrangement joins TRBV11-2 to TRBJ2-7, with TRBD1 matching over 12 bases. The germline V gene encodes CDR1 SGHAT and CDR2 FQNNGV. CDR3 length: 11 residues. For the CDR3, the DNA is TGTGCCAGCACTGCCGGGACAGGGGGCTCCTTC. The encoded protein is CASTAGTGGSF.

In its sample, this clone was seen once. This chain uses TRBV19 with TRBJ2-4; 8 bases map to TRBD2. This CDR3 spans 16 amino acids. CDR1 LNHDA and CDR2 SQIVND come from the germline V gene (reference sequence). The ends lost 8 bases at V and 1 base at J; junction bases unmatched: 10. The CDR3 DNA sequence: TGTGCCAGTGCCCCCACGGGGGGGTTGGCCAAAAACATTCAGTACTTC. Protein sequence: CASAPTGGLAKNIQYF. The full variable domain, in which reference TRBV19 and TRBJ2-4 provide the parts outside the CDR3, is DGGITQSPKYLFRKEGQNVTLSCEQNLNHDAMYWYRQDPGQGLRLIYYSQIVNDFQKGDIAEGYSVSREKKESFPLTVTSAQKNPTAFYLCASAPTGGLAKNIQYFGAGTRLSVL.

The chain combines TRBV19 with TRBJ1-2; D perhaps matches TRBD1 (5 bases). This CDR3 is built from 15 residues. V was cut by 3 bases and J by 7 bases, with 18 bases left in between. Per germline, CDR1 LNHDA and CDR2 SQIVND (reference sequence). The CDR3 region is CASSITPPGSSGYTF. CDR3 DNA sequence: TGTGCCAGTAGTATTACGCCCCCAGGGTCCTCTGGCTACACCTTC.

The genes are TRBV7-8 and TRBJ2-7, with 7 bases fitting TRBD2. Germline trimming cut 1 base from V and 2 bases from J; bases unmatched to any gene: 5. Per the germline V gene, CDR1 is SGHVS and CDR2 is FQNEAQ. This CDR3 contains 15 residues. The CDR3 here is CASSLVGGKAYEQYF. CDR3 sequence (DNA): TGTGCCAGCAGCTTAGTCGGGGGGAAGGCCTACGAGCAGTACTTC.

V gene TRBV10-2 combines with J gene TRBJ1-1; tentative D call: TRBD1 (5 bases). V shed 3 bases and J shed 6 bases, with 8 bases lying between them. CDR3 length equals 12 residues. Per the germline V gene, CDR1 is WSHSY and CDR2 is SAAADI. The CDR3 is CASSEWGAEAFF. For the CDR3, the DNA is TGCGCCAGCAGTGAATGGGGGGCTGAAGCTTTCTTT.

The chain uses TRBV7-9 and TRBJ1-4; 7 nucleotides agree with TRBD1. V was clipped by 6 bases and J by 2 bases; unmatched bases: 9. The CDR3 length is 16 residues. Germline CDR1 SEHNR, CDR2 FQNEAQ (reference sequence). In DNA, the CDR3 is TGTGCCAGCAGTCCAGCTCCGGGACAGACTAATGAAAAACTGTTTTTT. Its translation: CASSPAPGQTNEKLFF.

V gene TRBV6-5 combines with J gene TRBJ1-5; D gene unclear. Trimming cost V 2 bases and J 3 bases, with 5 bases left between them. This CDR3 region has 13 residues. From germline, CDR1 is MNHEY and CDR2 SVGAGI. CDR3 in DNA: TGTGCCAGCAGTTACGTAAACAATCAGCCCCAGCATTTT. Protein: CASSYVNNQPQHF.

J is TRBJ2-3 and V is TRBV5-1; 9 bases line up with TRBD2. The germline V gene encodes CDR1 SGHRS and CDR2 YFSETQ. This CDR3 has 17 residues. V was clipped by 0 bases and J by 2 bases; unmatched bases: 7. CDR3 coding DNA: TGCGCCAGCAGCTTGGGCCGGGGCGGGGGGGCCACAGATACGCAGTATTTT. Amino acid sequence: CASSLGRGGGATDTQYF.

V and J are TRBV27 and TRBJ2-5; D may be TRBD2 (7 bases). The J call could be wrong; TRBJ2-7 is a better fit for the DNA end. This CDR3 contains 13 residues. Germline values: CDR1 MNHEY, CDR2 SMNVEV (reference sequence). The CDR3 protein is CASSLWGGSEQYF. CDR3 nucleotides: TGTGCCAGCAGTTTATGGGGGGGCTCCGAGCAGTACTTC.

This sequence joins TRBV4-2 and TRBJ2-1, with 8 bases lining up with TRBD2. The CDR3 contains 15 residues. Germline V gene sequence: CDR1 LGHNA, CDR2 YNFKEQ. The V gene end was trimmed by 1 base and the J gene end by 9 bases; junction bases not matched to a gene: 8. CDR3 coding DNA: TGTGCCAGCAGCCAAGTTCTCGGGGGGGGCCGTGAGCAGTTCTTC. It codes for CASSQVLGGGREQFF.

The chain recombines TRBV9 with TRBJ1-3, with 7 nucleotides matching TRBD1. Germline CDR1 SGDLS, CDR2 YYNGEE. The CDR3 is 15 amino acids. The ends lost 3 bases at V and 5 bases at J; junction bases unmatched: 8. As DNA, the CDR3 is TGTGCCAGCAGCGCCCAGACAGGGTATCGAAACACCATATATTTT. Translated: CASSAQTGYRNTIYF.

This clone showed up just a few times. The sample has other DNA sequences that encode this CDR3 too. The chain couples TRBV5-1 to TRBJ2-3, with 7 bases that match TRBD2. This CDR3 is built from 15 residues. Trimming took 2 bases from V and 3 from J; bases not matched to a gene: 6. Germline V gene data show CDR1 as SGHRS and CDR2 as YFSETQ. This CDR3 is CASSLRGVGTDTQYF. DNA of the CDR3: TGCGCCAGCAGCTTACGGGGGGTAGGGACAGATACGCAGTATTTT.

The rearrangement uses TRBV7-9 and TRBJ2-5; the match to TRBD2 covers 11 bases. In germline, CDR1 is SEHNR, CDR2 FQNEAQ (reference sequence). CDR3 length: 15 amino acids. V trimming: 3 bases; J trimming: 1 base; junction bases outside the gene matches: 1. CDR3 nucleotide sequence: TGTGCCAGCAGCTTCGGACTAGCGGGCCAAGAGACCCAGTACTTC. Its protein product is CASSFGLAGQETQYF. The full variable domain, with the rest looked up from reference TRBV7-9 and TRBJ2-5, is DTGVSQNPRHKITKRGQNVTFRCDPISEHNRLYWYRQTLGQGPEFLTYFQNEAQLEKSRLLSDRFSAERPKGSFSTLEIQRTEQGDSAMYLCASSFGLAGQETQYFGPGTRLLVL.

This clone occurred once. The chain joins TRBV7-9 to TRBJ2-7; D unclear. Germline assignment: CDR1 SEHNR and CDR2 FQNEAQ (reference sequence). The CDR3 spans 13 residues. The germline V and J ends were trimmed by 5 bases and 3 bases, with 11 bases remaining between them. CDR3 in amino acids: CASSPPESYEQYF. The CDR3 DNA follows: TGTGCCAGCAGCCCCCCGGAGAGCTACGAGCAGTACTTC.

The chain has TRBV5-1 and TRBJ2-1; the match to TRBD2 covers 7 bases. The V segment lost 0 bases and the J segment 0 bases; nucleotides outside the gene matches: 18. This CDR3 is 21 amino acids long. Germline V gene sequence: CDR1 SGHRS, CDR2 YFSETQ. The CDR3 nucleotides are TGCGCCAGCAGCTTGGCGGTAATAGGTGTGGTGACTAGCCCCTCCTACAATGAGCAGTTCTTC. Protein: CASSLAVIGVVTSPSYNEQFF.

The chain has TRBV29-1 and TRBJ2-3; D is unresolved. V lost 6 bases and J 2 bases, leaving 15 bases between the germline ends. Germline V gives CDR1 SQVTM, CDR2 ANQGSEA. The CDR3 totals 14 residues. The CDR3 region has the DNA TGCAGCGTCGTCAAGCGTATGGTCACAGATACGCAGTATTTT. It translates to CSVVKRMVTDTQYF.

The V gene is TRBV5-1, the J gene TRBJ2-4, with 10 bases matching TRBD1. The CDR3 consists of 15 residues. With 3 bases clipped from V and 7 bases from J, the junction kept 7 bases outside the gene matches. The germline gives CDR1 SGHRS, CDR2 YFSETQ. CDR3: CASSSGRDRGNIQYF. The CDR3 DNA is TGCGCCAGCAGCTCGGGTCGGGACAGGGGTAACATTCAGTACTTC. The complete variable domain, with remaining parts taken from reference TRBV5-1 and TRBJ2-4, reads KAGVTQTPRYLIKTRGQQVTLSCSPISGHRSVSWYQQTPGQGLQFLFEYFSETQRNKGNFPGRFSGRQFSNSRSEMNVSTLELGDSALYLCASSSGRDRGNIQYFGAGTRLSVL.

In DNA, the CDR3 is TGTGCCAGCAGCCAAGTTGGGACAGCCCCCGGGCACTATGGCTACACCTTC. This encodes CASSQVGTAPGHYGYTF. The chain uses TRBV4-2 and TRBJ1-2, with 7 positions matching TRBD1. The germline V gene has CDR1 LGHNA and CDR2 YNFKEQ. J lost 3 bases, V lost 1 base, and 11 bases had no gene match. This CDR3 comprises 17 residues.

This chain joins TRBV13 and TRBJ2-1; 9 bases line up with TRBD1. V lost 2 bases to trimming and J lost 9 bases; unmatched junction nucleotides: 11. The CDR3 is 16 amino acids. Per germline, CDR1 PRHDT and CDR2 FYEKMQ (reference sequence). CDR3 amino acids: CASSLWWDRVTGEQFF. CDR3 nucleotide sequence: TGTGCCAGCAGCTTATGGTGGGACAGGGTAACGGGTGAGCAGTTCTTC.

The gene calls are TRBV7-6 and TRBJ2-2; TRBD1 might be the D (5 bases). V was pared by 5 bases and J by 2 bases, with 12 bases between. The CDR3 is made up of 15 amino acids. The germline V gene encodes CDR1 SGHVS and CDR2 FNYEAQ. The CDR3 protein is CASSPYWTNTGELFF. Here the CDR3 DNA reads TGTGCCAGCAGCCCGTACTGGACAAACACCGGGGAGCTGTTTTTT.

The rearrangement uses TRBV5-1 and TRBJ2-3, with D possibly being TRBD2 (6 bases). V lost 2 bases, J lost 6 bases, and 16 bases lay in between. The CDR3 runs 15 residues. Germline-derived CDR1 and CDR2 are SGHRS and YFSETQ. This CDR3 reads CASSLGSGLGDTQYF. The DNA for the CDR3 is TGCGCCAGCAGCTTAGGTAGCGGCCTCGGGGATACGCAGTATTTT.

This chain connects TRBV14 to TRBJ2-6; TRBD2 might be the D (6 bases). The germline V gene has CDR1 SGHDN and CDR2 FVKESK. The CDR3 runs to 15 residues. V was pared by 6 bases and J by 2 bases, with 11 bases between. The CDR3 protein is CASRRTGAGANVLTF. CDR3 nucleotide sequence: TGTGCCAGCAGACGCACGGGGGCTGGGGCCAACGTCCTGACTTTC.

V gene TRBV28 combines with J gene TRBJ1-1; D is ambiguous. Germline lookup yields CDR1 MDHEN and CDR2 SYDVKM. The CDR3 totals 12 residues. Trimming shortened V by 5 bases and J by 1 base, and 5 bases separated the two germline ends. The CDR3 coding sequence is TGTGCCAGCAGTATCAGGAACACTGAAGCTTTCTTT. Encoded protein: CASSIRNTEAFF.

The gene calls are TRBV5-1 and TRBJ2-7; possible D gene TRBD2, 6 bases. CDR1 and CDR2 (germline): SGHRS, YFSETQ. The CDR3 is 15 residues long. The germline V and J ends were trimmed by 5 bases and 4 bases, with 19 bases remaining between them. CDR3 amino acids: CASSPTPPRGYEQYF. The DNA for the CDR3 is TGCGCCAGCAGTCCTACCCCTCCCCGGGGGTACGAGCAGTACTTC.